This T cell receptor beta chain was retrieved from a study of PD-L1 blockade in urothelial cancer. Study-wide context: The median T cell count in blood samples was around 150,000.

In each PCR, synthetic TCR analog templates were spiked in. Repertoires were generated with immunoSEQ multiplex PCR, while TCRdb's copy carries only in-frame clones and drops some. The sample shows tens of thousands of clones, roughly 85% of them seen only once. Documented time point: pretreatment peripheral blood. Sequencing used PBMCs, obtained around atezolizumab (anti-PD-L1) treatment. The receptor's source is an older woman with urothelial cancer.

The CDR3: CASSLGGLDGYTF. CDR3 nucleotide sequence: TGTGCCAGCAGCTTGGGGGGGCTAGATGGCTACACCTTC. The chain is built from TRBV7-2 and TRBJ1-2; tentatively, D is TRBD1 (6 bases). The CDR3 runs 13 residues. From germline, CDR1 is SGHTA and CDR2 FQGNSA. V was trimmed by 3 bases and J by 6 bases, leaving 11 bases between them. The whole variable domain, filled in from reference TRBV7-2 and TRBJ1-2, reads GAGVSQSPSNKVTEKGKDVELRCDPISGHTALYWYRQSLGQGLEFLIYFQGNSAPDKSGLPSDRFSAERTGGSVSTLTIQRTQQEDSAVYLCASSLGGLDGYTFGSGTRLTVV.